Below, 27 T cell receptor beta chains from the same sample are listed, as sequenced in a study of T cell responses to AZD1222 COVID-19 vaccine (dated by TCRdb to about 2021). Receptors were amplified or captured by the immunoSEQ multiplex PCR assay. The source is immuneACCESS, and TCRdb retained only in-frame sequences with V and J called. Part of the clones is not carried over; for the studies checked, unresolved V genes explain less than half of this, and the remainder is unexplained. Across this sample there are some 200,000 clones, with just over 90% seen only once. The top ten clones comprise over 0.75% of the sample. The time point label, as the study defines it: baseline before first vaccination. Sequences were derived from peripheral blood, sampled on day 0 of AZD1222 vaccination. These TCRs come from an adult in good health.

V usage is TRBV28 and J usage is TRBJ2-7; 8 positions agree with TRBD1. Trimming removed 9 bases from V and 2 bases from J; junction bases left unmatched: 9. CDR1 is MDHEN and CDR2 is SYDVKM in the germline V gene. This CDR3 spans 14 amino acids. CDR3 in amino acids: CASARQGPPYEQYF. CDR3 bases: TGTGCCAGTGCGAGACAGGGGCCACCCTACGAGCAGTACTTC.

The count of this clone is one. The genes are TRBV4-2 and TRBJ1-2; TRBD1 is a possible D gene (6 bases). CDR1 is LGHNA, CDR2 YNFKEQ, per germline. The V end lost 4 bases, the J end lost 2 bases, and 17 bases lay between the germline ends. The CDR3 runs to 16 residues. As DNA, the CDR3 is TGTGCCAGCAGCCCCACCCTACGTGGGGGCAACTATGGCTACACCTTC. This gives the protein CASSPTLRGGNYGYTF.

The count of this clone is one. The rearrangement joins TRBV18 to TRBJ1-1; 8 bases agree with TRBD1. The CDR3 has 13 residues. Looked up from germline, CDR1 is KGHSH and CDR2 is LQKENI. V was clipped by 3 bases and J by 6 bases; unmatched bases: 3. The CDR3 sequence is CASSPTGDAEAFF. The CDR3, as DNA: TGTGCCAGCTCACCGACAGGGGATGCTGAAGCTTTCTTT.

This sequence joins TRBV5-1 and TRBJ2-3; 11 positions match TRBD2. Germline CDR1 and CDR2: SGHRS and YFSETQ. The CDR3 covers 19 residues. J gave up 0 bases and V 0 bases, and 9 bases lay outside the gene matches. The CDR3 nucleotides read TGCGCCAGCAGCTTGGACTTAGCGGGGGGGAAAATTAGCACAGATACGCAGTATTTT. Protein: CASSLDLAGGKISTDTQYF.

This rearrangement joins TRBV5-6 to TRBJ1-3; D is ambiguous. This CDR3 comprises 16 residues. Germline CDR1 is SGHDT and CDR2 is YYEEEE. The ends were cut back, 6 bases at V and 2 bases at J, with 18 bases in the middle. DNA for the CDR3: TGTGCCAGCACCGGTTCGTGGGAGGGCCCTGGAAACACCATATATTTT. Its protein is CASTGSWEGPGNTIYF. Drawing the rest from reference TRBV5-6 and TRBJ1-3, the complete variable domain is DAGVTQSPTHLIKTRGQQVTLRCSPKSGHDTVSWYQQALGQGPQFIFQYYEEEERQRGNFPDRFSGHQFPNYSSELNVNALLLGDSALYLCASTGSWEGPGNTIYFGEGSWLTVV.

CDR3: CASSKARGPQRGTQYF. In DNA, the CDR3 is TGTGCCAGCAGCAAAGCCAGGGGTCCCCAACGAGGTACGCAGTATTTT. The chain recombines TRBV21-1 with TRBJ2-3; no check of the table's D call, TRBD1, against the DNA was made. TRBV21-1 is reported as a pseudogene. The CDR3 is 16 amino acids.

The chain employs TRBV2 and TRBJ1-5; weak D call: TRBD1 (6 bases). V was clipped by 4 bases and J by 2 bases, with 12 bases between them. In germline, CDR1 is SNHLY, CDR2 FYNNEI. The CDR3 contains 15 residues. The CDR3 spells CASSVKGVGNQPQHF. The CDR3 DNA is TGTGCCAGCAGTGTTAAGGGGGTGGGCAATCAGCCCCAGCATTTT.

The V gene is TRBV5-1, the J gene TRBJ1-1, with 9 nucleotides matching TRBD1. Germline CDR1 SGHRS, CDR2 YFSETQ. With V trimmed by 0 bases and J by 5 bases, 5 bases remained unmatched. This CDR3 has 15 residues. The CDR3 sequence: CASSLGDRVKTEAFF. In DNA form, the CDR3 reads TGCGCCAGCAGCTTGGGGGACAGGGTCAAGACTGAAGCTTTCTTT.

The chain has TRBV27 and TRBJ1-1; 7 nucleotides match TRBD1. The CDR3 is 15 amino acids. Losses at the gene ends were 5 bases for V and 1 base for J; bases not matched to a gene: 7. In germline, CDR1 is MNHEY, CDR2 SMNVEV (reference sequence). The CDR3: CASSRTGAPNTEAFF. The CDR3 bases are TGTGCCAGCAGTAGAACAGGGGCCCCGAACACTGAAGCTTTCTTT.

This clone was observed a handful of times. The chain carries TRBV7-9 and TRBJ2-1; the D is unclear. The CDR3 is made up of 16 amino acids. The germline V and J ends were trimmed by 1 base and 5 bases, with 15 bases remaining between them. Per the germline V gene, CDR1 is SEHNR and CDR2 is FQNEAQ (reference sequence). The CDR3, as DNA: TGTGCCAGCAGCTTAGTATGGGGTTCCCGCAACAATGAGCAGTTCTTC. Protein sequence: CASSLVWGSRNNEQFF.

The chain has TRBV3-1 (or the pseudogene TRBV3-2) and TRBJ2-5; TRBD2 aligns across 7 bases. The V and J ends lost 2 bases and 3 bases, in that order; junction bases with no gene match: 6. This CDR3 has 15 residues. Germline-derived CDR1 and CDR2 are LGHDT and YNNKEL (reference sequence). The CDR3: CASSQRLAEEETQYF. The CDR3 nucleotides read TGTGCCAGCAGCCAACGGCTAGCGGAAGAAGAGACCCAGTACTTC.

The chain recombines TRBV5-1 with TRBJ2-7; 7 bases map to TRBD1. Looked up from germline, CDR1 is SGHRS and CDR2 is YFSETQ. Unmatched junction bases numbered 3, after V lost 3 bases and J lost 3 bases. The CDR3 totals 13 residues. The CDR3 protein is CASSSGQVYEQYF. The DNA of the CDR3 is TGCGCCAGCAGCTCCGGACAGGTCTACGAGCAGTACTTC.

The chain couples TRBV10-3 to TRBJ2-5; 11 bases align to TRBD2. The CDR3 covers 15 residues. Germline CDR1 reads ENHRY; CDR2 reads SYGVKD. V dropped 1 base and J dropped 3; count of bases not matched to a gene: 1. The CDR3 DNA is TGTGCCATCAGTGAGTTGACTAGCGGGGAAGAGACCCAGTACTTC. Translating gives CAISELTSGEETQYF.

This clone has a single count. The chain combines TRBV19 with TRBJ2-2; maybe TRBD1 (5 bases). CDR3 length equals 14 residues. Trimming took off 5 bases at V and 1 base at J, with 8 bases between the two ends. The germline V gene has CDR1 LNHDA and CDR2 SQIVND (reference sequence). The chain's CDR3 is CASSGRENTGELFF. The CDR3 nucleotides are TGTGCCAGTAGTGGCAGGGAGAACACCGGGGAGCTGTTTTTT.

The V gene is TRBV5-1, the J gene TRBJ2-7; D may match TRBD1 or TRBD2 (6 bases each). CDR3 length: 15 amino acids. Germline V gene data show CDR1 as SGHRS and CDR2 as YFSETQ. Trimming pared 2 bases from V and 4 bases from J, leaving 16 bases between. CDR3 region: CASSLGDSGAYEQYF. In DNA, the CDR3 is TGCGCCAGCAGCTTAGGGGACTCAGGGGCTTACGAGCAGTACTTC.

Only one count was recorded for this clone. The CDR3 is CASSPAGTGTDTQYF. In DNA form, the CDR3 reads TGTGCCAGCAGCCCAGCCGGGACGGGCACAGATACGCAGTATTTT. The rearrangement joins TRBV3-1 (or the pseudogene TRBV3-2) to TRBJ2-3; D is tentatively TRBD1 or TRBD2 (5 bases each). The ends were cut back, 4 bases at V and 1 base at J, with 12 bases in the middle. Germline loops: CDR1 LGHDT, CDR2 YNNKEL (reference sequence). The CDR3 length is 15 residues.

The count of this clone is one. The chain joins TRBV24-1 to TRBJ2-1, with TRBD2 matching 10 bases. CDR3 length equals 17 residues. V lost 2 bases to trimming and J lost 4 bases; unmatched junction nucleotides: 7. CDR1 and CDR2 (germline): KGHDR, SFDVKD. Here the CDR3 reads CATSDSLAGVGYNEQFF. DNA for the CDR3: TGTGCCACCAGTGATTCTCTAGCGGGAGTGGGTTACAATGAGCAGTTCTTC.

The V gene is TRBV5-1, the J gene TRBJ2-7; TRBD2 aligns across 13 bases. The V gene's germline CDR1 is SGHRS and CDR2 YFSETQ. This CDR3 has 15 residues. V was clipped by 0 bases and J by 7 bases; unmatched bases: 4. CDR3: CASSLELAGGNEQYF. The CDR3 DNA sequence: TGCGCCAGCAGCTTGGAACTAGCGGGGGGGAATGAGCAGTACTTC.

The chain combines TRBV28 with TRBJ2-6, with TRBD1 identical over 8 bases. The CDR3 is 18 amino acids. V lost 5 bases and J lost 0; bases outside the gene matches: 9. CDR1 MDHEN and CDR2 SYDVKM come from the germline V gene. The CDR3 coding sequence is TGTGCCAGCAGTCTCGAACTGACAGGGGACTCTGGGGCCAACGTCCTGACTTTC. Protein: CASSLELTGDSGANVLTF.

This chain's CDR3 is CASSLGQTQNTEAFF. CDR3 DNA sequence: TGTGCCAGCAGCTTAGGACAGACCCAGAACACTGAAGCTTTCTTT. The chain employs TRBV7-9 and TRBJ1-1; the D gene is possibly TRBD1 (5 bases). CDR1 SEHNR and CDR2 FQNEAQ come from the germline V gene (reference sequence). The CDR3 covers 15 residues. V was trimmed by 1 base and J by 1 base, leaving 10 bases between them.

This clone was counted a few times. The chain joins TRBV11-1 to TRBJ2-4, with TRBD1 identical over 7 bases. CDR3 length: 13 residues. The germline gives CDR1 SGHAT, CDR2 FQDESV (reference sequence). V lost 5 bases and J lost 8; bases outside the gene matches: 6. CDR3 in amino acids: CASSRDRGDIQYF. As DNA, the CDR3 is TGTGCCAGCAGCAGGGACAGAGGAGACATTCAGTACTTC. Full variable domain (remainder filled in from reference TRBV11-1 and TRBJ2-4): EAEVAQSPRYKITEKSQAVAFWCDPISGHATLYWYRQILGQGPELLVQFQDESVVDDSQLPKDRFSAERLKGVDSTLKIQPAELGDSAMYLCASSRDRGDIQYFGAGTRLSVL.

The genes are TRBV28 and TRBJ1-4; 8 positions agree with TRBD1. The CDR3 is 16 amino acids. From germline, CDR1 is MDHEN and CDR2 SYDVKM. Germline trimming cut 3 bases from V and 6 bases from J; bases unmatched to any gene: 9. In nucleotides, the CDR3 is TGTGCCAGCAGTTTCTCTGGAGGACAGGGTGATGAAAAACTGTTTTTT. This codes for CASSFSGGQGDEKLFF.

In DNA form, the CDR3 reads TGTGCCAGCAGCTTTGCAGGGGGGGGCTACACCTTC. It codes for CASSFAGGGYTF. The V gene is TRBV7-2, the J gene TRBJ1-2, with 7 positions matching TRBD1. Looked up from germline, CDR1 is SGHTA and CDR2 is FQGNSA. V lost 3 bases to trimming and J lost 8 bases; unmatched junction nucleotides: 3. The CDR3 spans 12 residues.

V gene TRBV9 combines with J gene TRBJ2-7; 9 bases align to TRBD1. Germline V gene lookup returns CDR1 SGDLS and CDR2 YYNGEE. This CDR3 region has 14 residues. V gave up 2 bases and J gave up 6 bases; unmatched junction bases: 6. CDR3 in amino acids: CASSVGTGIGEQYF. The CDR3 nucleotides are TGTGCCAGCAGCGTGGGGACAGGGATCGGCGAGCAGTACTTC.

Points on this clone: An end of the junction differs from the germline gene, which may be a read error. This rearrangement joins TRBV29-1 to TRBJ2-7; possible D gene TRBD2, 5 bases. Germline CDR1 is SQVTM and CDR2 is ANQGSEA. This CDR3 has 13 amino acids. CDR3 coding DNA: TGCAGCGTTGAGATGACTACGTCCTCCGAGCAGTACTTC. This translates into CSVEMTTSSEQYF.

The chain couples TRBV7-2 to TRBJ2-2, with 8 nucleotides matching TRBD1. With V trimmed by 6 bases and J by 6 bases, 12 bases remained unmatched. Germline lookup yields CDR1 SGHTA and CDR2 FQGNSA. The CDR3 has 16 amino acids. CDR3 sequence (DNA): TGTGCCAGCAGACCTCCAGGGCAGGGGGCGCCCGGGGAGCTGTTTTTT. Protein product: CASRPPGQGAPGELFF. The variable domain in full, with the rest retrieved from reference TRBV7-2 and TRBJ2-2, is GAGVSQSPSNKVTEKGKDVELRCDPISGHTALYWYRQSLGQGLEFLIYFQGNSAPDKSGLPSDRFSAERTGGSVSTLTIQRTQQEDSAVYLCASRPPGQGAPGELFFGEGSRLTVL.

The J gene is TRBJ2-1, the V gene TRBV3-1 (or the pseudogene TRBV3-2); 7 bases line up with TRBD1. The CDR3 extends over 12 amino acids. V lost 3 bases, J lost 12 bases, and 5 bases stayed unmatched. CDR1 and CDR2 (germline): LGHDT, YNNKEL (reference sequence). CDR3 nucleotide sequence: TGTGCCAGCAGCCAGTTAAACAGGGGGCAGTTCTTC. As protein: CASSQLNRGQFF.